A single sample gave rise to the 23 T cell receptor beta chains below, sequenced in a study of T cells in Graves' hyperthyroidism and ophthalmopathy. RNA transcripts yielded amplified TCR beta CDR3 regions. Initially, a first-round RT-PCR of the TCR CDR3 employed the HTBI primer set. TCRdb processed the multiplex PCR reads anew with MiXCR; each CDR3 protein has one entry. The sample includes roughly 500,000 distinct CDR3 sequences, more than 45% of them seen just once. Sequencing was done on a sample of peripheral blood or thyroid tissue (not recorded which). The source is an adult woman with Graves' disease, either hyperthyroidism or ophthalmopathy (not recorded which).

The chain recombines TRBV7-2 with TRBJ2-7; 7 bases fit TRBD1. This CDR3 has 15 amino acids. Germline CDR1 SGHTA, CDR2 FQGNSA. V gave up 5 bases and J gave up 2 bases; unmatched junction bases: 9. The chain's CDR3 is CASSVRQGSTYEQYF. CDR3 DNA sequence: TGTGCCAGCAGCGTACGACAGGGCTCCACCTACGAGCAGTACTTC.

This clonotype was observed at least ten times. The V gene is TRBV7-3, the J gene TRBJ2-2; 8 nucleotides line up with TRBD2. This CDR3 spans 15 amino acids. Germline values: CDR1 SGHTA, CDR2 FQGTGA. Trimming took 6 bases from V and 4 from J; bases not matched to a gene: 7. DNA for the CDR3: TGTGCCAGCAGTCTAGTAGCGGGAATCACCGGGGAGCTGTTTTTT. This codes for CASSLVAGITGELFF.

This clonotype was detected only a few times. The chain has TRBV7-2 and TRBJ1-6, with 7 bases that match TRBD1. Germline V gene lookup returns CDR1 SGHTA and CDR2 FQGNSA. This CDR3 is 16 amino acids long. Trimming cost V 0 bases and J 7 bases; bases outside gene matches: 6. Written as DNA, the CDR3 is TGTGCCAGCAGCTTAGCGCCGACAGGGAGGAATTCACCCCTCCACTTT. Encoded protein: CASSLAPTGRNSPLHF.

The CDR3 DNA sequence: TGTGCCAGTAGTATTGGGTATGGCTACACCTTC. Amino acid sequence: CASSIGYGYTF. V gene TRBV19 combines with J gene TRBJ1-2; D is unresolved. The length of the CDR3 is 11 residues. Germline values: CDR1 LNHDA, CDR2 SQIVND (reference sequence). Trimming stripped 3 bases from V and 5 bases from J, with 4 bases between. The whole variable domain, filled in from reference TRBV19 and TRBJ1-2, reads DGGITQSPKYLFRKEGQNVTLSCEQNLNHDAMYWYRQDPGQGLRLIYYSQIVNDFQKGDIAEGYSVSREKKESFPLTVTSAQKNPTAFYLCASSIGYGYTFGSGTRLTVV.

This clonotype came up a few times. This chain connects TRBV30 to TRBJ1-4; the D gene is possibly TRBD1 (5 bases). V was cut by 6 bases and J by 14 bases, with 19 bases left in between. This CDR3 comprises 12 residues. In germline, CDR1 is GTSNPN, CDR2 SVGIG (reference sequence). In DNA form, the CDR3 reads TGTGCCTGTCCAAGACGGGGGGTGGGCCTGTTTTTT. The encoded protein is CACPRRGVGLFF.

This chain links TRBV6-1 with TRBJ1-5; possible D gene TRBD1, 6 bases. The CDR3 contains 14 residues. With 7 bases removed from V and 3 bases from J, the gap between germline ends came to 13 bases. Per germline, CDR1 MNHNS and CDR2 SASEGT. The CDR3 region is CASTEGGPNQPQHF. As DNA, the CDR3 is TGTGCCAGCACCGAGGGGGGTCCCAATCAGCCCCAGCATTTT.

Comments on this clonotype: This may come from a read error, since a much larger clone is one base off. This chain uses TRBV27 with TRBJ1-2; unclear D gene. The V end was cut by 4 bases, the J end by 8 bases, with 17 bases between. The CDR3 spans 14 residues. The germline V gene has CDR1 MNHEY and CDR2 SMNVEV (reference sequence). CDR3 in amino acids: CASSSSLTRGGYTF. For the CDR3, the DNA is TGTGCCAGCAGTTCATCGCTTACCCGTGGGGGCTACACCTTC.

Many counts were recorded for this clonotype. The J gene is TRBJ2-5, the V gene TRBV10-3; either TRBD1 or TRBD2 may supply D (6 bases each). Trimming took off 8 bases at V and 9 bases at J, with 25 bases between the two ends. CDR1 is ENHRY, CDR2 SYGVKD, per germline. CDR3 length: 15 residues. In DNA form, the CDR3 reads TGTGCCATCCAAGGGCCCGGAGGGGGGTGGGAGCCCCAGTACTTC. Translated: CAIQGPGGGWEPQYF.

In its sample, this clonotype was seen many times. This rearrangement joins TRBV6-1 to TRBJ2-5; 7 bases are a match to TRBD2. Germline values: CDR1 MNHNS, CDR2 SASEGT. V shed 7 bases, J shed 5 bases, and the junction held 16 bases outside the gene matches. CDR3 length: 16 residues. In DNA form, the CDR3 reads TGTGCCAGCACCTTGTGGGGAGGGGACGGATCGGAGACCCAGTACTTC. Its translation is CASTLWGGDGSETQYF.

This clonotype showed up many times. The gene calls are TRBV29-1 and TRBJ1-2, with D possibly being TRBD1 (5 bases). Trimming removed 3 bases from V and 4 bases from J, with 15 bases in between. Germline CDR1 is SQVTM and CDR2 is ANQGSEA. This CDR3 has 14 residues. In nucleotides, the CDR3 is TGCAGCGTTGATATTGTCCGGGGACGCTATGGCTACACCTTC. Its translation: CSVDIVRGRYGYTF.

The V gene is TRBV20-1, the J gene TRBJ2-7, with D unclear. The V and J ends lost 6 bases and 2 bases respectively, with 11 bases between them. Germline values: CDR1 DFQATT, CDR2 SNEGSKA (reference sequence). The CDR3 runs 12 residues. DNA of the CDR3: TGCAGTGCCCATCCCTCCACCTACGAGCAGTACTTC. It codes for CSAHPSTYEQYF.

The J gene is TRBJ1-1, the V gene TRBV15; D may be TRBD1 (5 bases). Trimming took off 3 bases at V and 10 bases at J, with 18 bases between the two ends. In germline, CDR1 is LNHNV, CDR2 YYDKDF (reference sequence). The CDR3 length is 14 residues. DNA of the CDR3: TGTGCCACCAGCAGCTTACGGCAGGGTGGGGCAGCTTTCTTT. Translating gives CATSSLRQGGAAFF.

The chain links TRBV10-3 to TRBJ1-1, with D unresolved. Trimming left V 4 bases short and J 1 base short, with 7 bases between. Germline-derived CDR1 and CDR2 are ENHRY and SYGVKD. The CDR3 loop spans 13 amino acids. CDR3 coding DNA: TGTGCCATCAGTGGAATGGGGAACACTGAAGCTTTCTTT. Its translation is CAISGMGNTEAFF.

The chain recombines TRBV7-9 with TRBJ1-5; the match to TRBD1 covers 10 bases. The CDR3 has 14 amino acids. Trimming at V came to 3 bases and at J to 7 bases, leaving 3 bases not matched to a gene. CDR1 and CDR2 from the germline V gene are SEHNR and FQNEAQ (reference sequence). The CDR3 protein is CASSFGQGVQPQHF. The CDR3 region has the DNA TGTGCCAGCAGCTTTGGACAGGGGGTCCAGCCCCAGCATTTT.

The table lists this clonotype with many counts. The chain is built from TRBV5-1 and TRBJ2-7, with TRBD2 matching 9 bases. With V trimmed by 0 bases and J by 0 bases, 4 bases remained unmatched. The CDR3 has 16 amino acids. Germline loops: CDR1 SGHRS, CDR2 YFSETQ. CDR3: CASSLVSGRSSYEQYF. The DNA of the CDR3 is TGCGCCAGCAGCTTGGTGAGCGGGAGGAGCTCCTACGAGCAGTACTTC.

This clonotype was seen at least ten times. V is TRBV20-1 and J is TRBJ1-5; 9 bases align to TRBD1. V shed 3 bases and J 6 bases; nucleotides not matched to a gene: 12. Germline V lookup: CDR1 DFQATT, CDR2 SNEGSKA (reference sequence). The CDR3 has 16 residues. In DNA, the CDR3 is TGCAGTGCTAGTCTTGCTCCTCGGGACAGGGCTCAGCCCCAGCATTTT. This gives the protein CSASLAPRDRAQPQHF.

This clonotype showed up many times. The junction departs from the called germline gene at one end, perhaps through a read error. The J gene is TRBJ2-2, the V gene TRBV7-8, with D possibly matching TRBD2 (5 bases). Germline CDR1 and CDR2: SGHVS and FQNEAQ. This CDR3 comprises 12 residues. The CDR3, as DNA: TGTGCCAGCAGCCTCATCACCGGGGAGCTGCTTTTT. Protein sequence: CASSLITGELLF.

The V gene is TRBV5-1, the J gene TRBJ1-5; D perhaps matches TRBD1 (5 bases). The CDR3 has 17 residues. Deletions cut 0 bases from V and 4 bases from J, with 17 bases between. The germline V gene has CDR1 SGHRS and CDR2 YFSETQ. The CDR3 here is CASSLVEGVGRNQPQHF. CDR3 in DNA: TGCGCCAGCAGCTTGGTCGAAGGGGTGGGAAGGAATCAGCCCCAGCATTTT. Full variable domain (rest looked up from reference TRBV5-1 and TRBJ1-5): KAGVTQTPRYLIKTRGQQVTLSCSPISGHRSVSWYQQTPGQGLQFLFEYFSETQRNKGNFPGRFSGRQFSNSRSEMNVSTLELGDSALYLCASSLVEGVGRNQPQHFGDGTRLSIL.

V is TRBV11-1 and J is TRBJ1-2; 11 bases align to TRBD1. The CDR3 has 16 residues. The V segment lost 3 bases and the J segment 8 bases; nucleotides outside the gene matches: 11. Per germline, CDR1 SGHAT and CDR2 FQDESV (reference sequence). CDR3 sequence reads: CASSLFGQGASEGYTF. For the CDR3, the DNA is TGTGCCAGCAGCTTGTTTGGACAGGGGGCCTCGGAGGGCTACACCTTC. Filled out from reference TRBV11-1 and TRBJ1-2, the complete variable domain reads EAEVAQSPRYKITEKSQAVAFWCDPISGHATLYWYRQILGQGPELLVQFQDESVVDDSQLPKDRFSAERLKGVDSTLKIQPAELGDSAMYLCASSLFGQGASEGYTFGSGTRLTVV.

This clonotype was observed at least ten times. This chain links TRBV2 with TRBJ1-1; no reliable D call. V was pared by 5 bases and J by 2 bases, with 9 bases between. CDR1 is SNHLY, CDR2 FYNNEI, per germline. This CDR3 contains 13 residues. CDR3 bases: TGTGCCAGCAGTAGATCGGCCAACACTGAAGCTTTCTTT. This encodes CASSRSANTEAFF.

This clonotype was found once. The gene calls are TRBV20-1 and TRBJ1-3; TRBD1 might be the D (6 bases). V lost 1 base and J lost 0, with 10 bases in between. Per the germline V gene, CDR1 is DFQATT and CDR2 is SNEGSKA (reference sequence). The CDR3 length is 15 residues. The CDR3: CSARGGGGSGNTIYF. For the CDR3, the DNA is TGCAGTGCTAGAGGAGGAGGGGGCTCTGGAAACACCATATATTTT.

This chain uses TRBV28 with TRBJ2-7, with D perhaps TRBD2 (6 bases). This CDR3 contains 13 residues. V shed 4 bases and J shed 6 bases, with 13 bases lying between them. Per germline, CDR1 MDHEN and CDR2 SYDVKM. CDR3 residues: CASSSFGGAEQYF. In nucleotides, the CDR3 is TGTGCCAGCAGTTCGTTTGGAGGGGCCGAGCAGTACTTC. Complete variable domain (other parts from reference TRBV28 and TRBJ2-7): DVKVTQSSRYLVKRTGEKVFLECVQDMDHENMFWYRQDPGLGLRLIYFSYDVKMKEKGDIPEGYSVSREKKERFSLILESASTNQTSMYLCASSSFGGAEQYFGPGTRLTVT.

V and J are TRBV20-1 and TRBJ2-7; D is perhaps TRBD1 (5 bases). Germline V gene lookup returns CDR1 DFQATT and CDR2 SNEGSKA (reference sequence). The CDR3 is 12 amino acids. V was clipped by 3 bases and J by 5 bases, with 11 bases between them. The CDR3 here is CSASRVINEQYF. The CDR3 DNA reads as TGCAGTGCTAGCAGGGTTATCAACGAGCAGTACTTC.